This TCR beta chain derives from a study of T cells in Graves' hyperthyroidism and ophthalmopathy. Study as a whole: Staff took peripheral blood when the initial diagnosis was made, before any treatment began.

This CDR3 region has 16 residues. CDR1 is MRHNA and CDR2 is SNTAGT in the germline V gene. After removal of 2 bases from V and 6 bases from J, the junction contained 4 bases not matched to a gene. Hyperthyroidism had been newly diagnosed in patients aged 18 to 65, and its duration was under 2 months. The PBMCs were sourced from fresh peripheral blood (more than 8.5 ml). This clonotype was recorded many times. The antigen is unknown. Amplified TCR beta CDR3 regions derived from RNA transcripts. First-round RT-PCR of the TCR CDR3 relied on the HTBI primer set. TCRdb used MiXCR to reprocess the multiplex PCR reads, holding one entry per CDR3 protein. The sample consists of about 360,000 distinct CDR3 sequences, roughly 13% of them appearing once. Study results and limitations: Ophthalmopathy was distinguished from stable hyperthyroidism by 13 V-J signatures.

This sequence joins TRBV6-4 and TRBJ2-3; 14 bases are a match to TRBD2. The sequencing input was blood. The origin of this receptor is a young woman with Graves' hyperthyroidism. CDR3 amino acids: CASSDTGTSGSDTQYF. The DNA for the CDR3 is TGTGCCAGCAGTGACACGGGGACTAGCGGGAGTGATACGCAGTATTTT.